This T cell receptor beta chain originates from a study of shared clonotypes between healthy human individuals (dated by TCRdb to the early 2020s). For the study in its entirety: A few men and a couple of women, aged 18 to 49 years, made up the cohort. Per donor, three plates each were used for CD4 naive and CD4 memory, two for CD8 naive, and one for CD8 memory. To estimate repertoire size and how much clonotype sharing occurs between individuals, the study deeply sequenced the blood TCR repertoires of about 5 healthy adults. Libraries were prepared and TCR repertoires were sequenced by different laboratories using diverse techniques, in order to increase sequencing depth and limit assay-specific biases. Between about 0.9 and 9 billion PBMCs per donor were obtained by leukapheresis.

The donors were healthy, HIV-negative adults who had no recently reported acute infections or vaccinations. Every donor was a Caucasian adult residing in Nashville, Tennessee, USA. CD4+ T cells were enriched by magnetic negative selection; naive cells were then positively selected on CD45RA, and the negative fraction formed the memory subset. After blood collection by leukapheresis, PBMCs were isolated using Ficoll-Histopaque density gradient centrifugation and then cryopreserved in the vapor phase of liquid nitrogen. Analytical flow cytometry was used to check the purity and quantity of every magnetically sorted T cell population. Genomic DNA was isolated from each sorted fraction and quantified by UV absorbance on a Nanodrop 2000c. CDR1 LGHNT and CDR2 FRNRAP are derived from the germline V gene. The CDR3 has 14 amino acids, counting the end cysteine and phenylalanine. The entry retains the CDR3 DNA only, 42 bases that are in frame from base 1. Germline trimming: 6 bases from V, 8 bases from J; junction bases outside gene matches: 6.

TCR CDR3 regions were amplified from genomic DNA by multiplex PCR using the deep immunoSEQ assay. For each cell subset, the extracted genomic DNA was distributed evenly across all wells of several immunoSEQ 96-well plates, and each plate served as one replicate. For sorted subsets, around 200 ng genomic DNA, equal to approximately 30,000 T cell genomes, was loaded into each replicate PCR. Purified libraries were quantified with a Qubit 3.0 fluorometer, sized on a Bioanalyzer 2100, and re-quantified with the KAPA Library Quantification kit. A separate single-read 150-cycle Illumina NextSeq 550 flow cell was used to sequence each immunoSEQ 96-well plate. The study's processing was this. Because only junctional sequences without quality scores were contained in the immunoSEQ output, filtering matching that applied to full-length reads could not be performed. To assign V/J genes and CDR3, sequences were annotated against IMGT germline references using PyIR, a Python wrapper for IgBLAST v1.9. Reads with weak V/J assignments (E-value above 1e-6), missing CDR3, stop codons, out-of-frame junctions, or ambiguous translated residues were removed. V3J clonotypes were defined as sequences sharing the same inferred V gene, J gene, and CDR3 amino acid sequence. Percentage overlap between repertoires was computed as shared unique clonotypes divided by the size of the smaller repertoire. RTK rarefaction, the Chao1 estimator, and Recon v2.1 estimates of unobserved clonotypes were used to assess repertoire richness. OLGA was used to compute generation probabilities for all TCRbeta clonotypes that the gDNA method yielded from a handful of donors. TCRdb retrieved this table from immuneACCESS and kept in-frame rearrangements only. Not all clones are present; in checked studies, unresolved V genes account for under half, and no reason is known for the remainder. The V and J calls and clone size were taken over from that table, and D and trimming were inferred from the DNA. The sample table lists some 2.4 million clones, approximately 94% of them with a count of one. Roughly 0.39% of the sample is in the top ten clones.

Note on this clone: What antigen it recognizes has not been identified. No base-level quality is on record; no much larger clone is a single base apart.

Summary of the overall study and its limitations: Across a few donors, around 5.4% of naive CD4, roughly 3.4% of naive CD8, 2.3% of memory CD4, and 0.4% of memory CD8 clonotypes were shared. Pairwise subsampling indicated that sequencing depth was expected to affect the degree of clonotype sharing among donors. Larger estimated clonotype richness was generally found for naive subsets than for memory subsets. Only blood was sampled, and tissue TCR repertoires likely differ from those in blood. Incomplete sequencing was indicated by rarefaction of sorted-subset datasets, despite the large sequencing depth. Higher generation probabilities were observed for clonotypes shared by all four sorted-subset donors than for non-shared clonotypes. Because the study included a small number of donors, the genetic and exposure-history diversity represented was limited.

The V and J genes are TRBV12-5 and TRBJ2-1, and 11 junctional nucleotides match TRBD1. This TCR derives from a man younger than 35 in good health. Some clones in this sample may be carry-over from other donors' samples. Sequenced material: naive CD4+ T cells from PBMCs. The sample's cell subset or site, from its label and the paper: CD45RA+ positively selected. CDR3 sequence: CASGAGQGVDEQFF. The DNA is TGTGCTAGTGGGGCGGGACAGGGGGTCGATGAGCAGTTCTTC.